The rows below give T cell receptor beta chains drawn from one sample of a study of T cell repertoires in cytomegalovirus infection. Their antigen targets remain unknown. TCRdb called the reads again in MiXCR, with one record for every CDR3 protein. The table records about 52,000 distinct CDR3 sequences, less than 20% of them present only once. The sequencing used CD8+ T cells from cultured PBMCs, collected from culture after CMV antigen stimulation. These receptors were obtained from a human donor in good health (CMV status not recorded). Some clones in this sample may be carry-over from other donors' samples. Both conserved end residues are part of each CDR3. D genes are given only for firm matches. Only part of the rows carry a size: once, few, many, or a class if the clone is expanded.

V,D,size,J,DNA,CDR3
TRBV12-3/TRBV12-4,NA,few,TRBJ2-5,TGTGCCAGCGGAGAGAGACCGGGGGTGGAGACCCAGTACTTC,CASGERPGVETQYF
TRBV24-1,NA,NA,TRBJ1-1,TGTGCCACCAGTGGTCCGTCCGCTGAAGCTTTCTTT,CATSGPSAEAFF
TRBV27,NA,few,TRBJ1-5,TGTGCCAGCAGTTTAGGGGCTGGGTGGAATCAGCCCCAGCATTTT,CASSLGAGWNQPQHF
TRBV19,NA,few,TRBJ1-4,TGTGCCAGTAGTATAGATCGGGAGTCTGCAGAGACTAATGAAAAACTGTTTTTT,CASSIDRESAETNEKLFF
TRBV6-8,TRBD1,few,TRBJ2-1,TGTGCCAGCAGTTACTCGGGACAGAGAGACAATGAGCAGTTCTTC,CASSYSGQRDNEQFF
TRBV6-6,NA,few,TRBJ1-2,TGTGCCAGCAGGGATTACGCTAATTCTTACTATGGCTACACCTTC,CASRDYANSYYGYTF
TRBV5-4,NA,NA,TRBJ1-4,TGTGCCAGCAGCCGATCGGACTCGGGCGGCGAAAAACTGTTTTTT,CASSRSDSGGEKLFF
TRBV20-1,NA,NA,TRBJ2-7,TGCAGTGCTAGGGAAAAGATAGCCTACGAGCAGTACTTC,CSAREKIAYEQYF
TRBV9,NA,NA,TRBJ1-1,TGTGCCAGCAGCGGGGTGGGGAACACTGAAGCTTTCTTT,CASSGVGNTEAFF
TRBV7-6,TRBD2,NA,TRBJ2-1,TGTGCCAGCAGCTTCGACCCGGGGGGTGTGAATGAGCAGTTCTTC,CASSFDPGGVNEQFF
TRBV7-8,NA,NA,TRBJ2-7,TGTGCCAGCAGCTTAGCCGGGGGACAATACGAGCAGTACTTC,CASSLAGGQYEQYF
TRBV9,NA,few,TRBJ1-1,TGTGCCAGCAGCACCCGTGGGAACACTGAAGCTTTCTTT,CASSTRGNTEAFF
TRBV3-1,NA,few,TRBJ1-1,TGTGCCAGCAGCGCCGAGTGGGGCATGAACACTGAAGCTTTCTTT,CASSAEWGMNTEAFF
TRBV7-9,NA,NA,TRBJ2-1,TGTGCCAGCAGCGAGGCGAACAATGAGCAGTTCTTC,CASSEANNEQFF
TRBV4-3,TRBD1,few,TRBJ2-7,TGCGCCAGCAGCCAAGATCGATGGCAGGGGGCCTACGAGCAGTACTTC,CASSQDRWQGAYEQYF
TRBV30,NA,NA,TRBJ2-1,TGTGCCTGGAGTGTACAGCACAATGAGCAGTTCTTC,CAWSVQHNEQFF
TRBV7-2,NA,many,TRBJ1-4,TGTGCCAGCAGCTTAGCGACTAACGAAAAACTGTTTTTT,CASSLATNEKLFF
TRBV7-2,TRBD2,NA,TRBJ2-1,TGTGCCAGCAGCTTAGAAAACCTAGCGGGGGACAATGAGCAGTTCTTC,CASSLENLAGDNEQFF
TRBV5-6,NA,NA,TRBJ2-7,TGTGCCAGCAGCTTGTGGGGCGCCGAGCAGTACTTC,CASSLWGAEQYF